These 22 T cell receptor beta chains came from one sample sequenced in a study of beta chain features in type 1 diabetes. Reverse transcription of all isolated RNA meant that expressed TCRB transcripts were sequenced. Assay: immunoSEQ multiplex PCR; the TCRdb copy retains only in-frame clones and omits some. The top ten hold about 3.9% of the sample, which has some 250,000 clones, 25% to 30% seen once. What was sequenced was central memory CD4+ T cells from blood. The receptors originated from a man aged 25-45 years in good health.

This chain joins TRBV5-1 and TRBJ2-3; the D gene is possibly TRBD1 (5 bases). V lost 2 bases and J lost 3, with 13 bases in between. Looked up from germline, CDR1 is SGHRS and CDR2 is YFSETQ. The CDR3 covers 15 residues. CDR3 region: CASSFSGARTDTQYF. CDR3 sequence (DNA): TGCGCCAGCAGCTTTAGTGGGGCGAGGACAGATACGCAGTATTTT.

Only a few counts were recorded for this clone. One junction end disagrees with the germline gene, perhaps due to a read error. V usage is TRBV5-1 and J usage is TRBJ2-5; 12 bases line up with TRBD1. Per the germline V gene, CDR1 is SGHRS and CDR2 is YFSETQ. This CDR3 contains 17 residues. The CDR3 protein is CASSQLPGTGGQQTQYF. CDR3 DNA sequence: TGCGCCAGCAGCCAGCTCCCCGGGACAGGGGGCCAACAGACCCAGTACTTC.

The sample holds a few counts of this clone. The chain couples TRBV7-2 to TRBJ2-1; 11 bases align to TRBD2. This CDR3 has 15 residues. V lost 6 bases and J lost 6; bases outside the gene matches: 7. CDR1 and CDR2 (germline): SGHTA, FQGNSA. CDR3 DNA sequence: TGTGCCAGCAGTTCCGGGACTAGCGGCGGCAATGAGCAGTTCTTC. It encodes CASSSGTSGGNEQFF.

This clone turned up a few times. The J gene is TRBJ1-1, the V gene TRBV6-6; TRBD1 matches at 8 bases. The ends lost 5 bases at V and 6 bases at J; junction bases unmatched: 2. Germline CDR1 is MNHNY and CDR2 is SVGAGI (reference sequence). The CDR3 consists of 12 residues. CDR3 residues: CASSKTGAEAFF. The CDR3 DNA reads TGTGCCAGCAGTAAGACAGGGGCTGAAGCTTTCTTT.

This clone showed up just a few times. The chain has TRBV7-2 and TRBJ2-1; D remains ambiguous. The ends were cut back, 5 bases at V and 0 bases at J, with 11 bases in the middle. CDR1 is SGHTA, CDR2 FQGNSA, per germline. The CDR3 totals 15 residues. CDR3 nucleotides: TGTGCCAGCAGCCCCGGCTGGGACTCCTACAATGAGCAGTTCTTC. Translation: CASSPGWDSYNEQFF.

This clone came up a few times. V and J are TRBV10-3 and TRBJ2-3; D not resolved. CDR3 length: 14 amino acids. Trimming stripped 6 bases from V and 0 bases from J, with 10 bases between. Per the germline V gene, CDR1 is ENHRY and CDR2 is SYGVKD. The CDR3 DNA reads TGTGCCATCAGCGATTCGGGCAGCACAGATACGCAGTATTTT. Translated: CAISDSGSTDTQYF.

This clone was counted ten times or more. This chain joins TRBV5-1 and TRBJ1-2; D is unclear. V gave up 0 bases and J gave up 7 bases, with 10 bases separating them. This CDR3 has 13 residues. Germline values: CDR1 SGHRS, CDR2 YFSETQ. This CDR3 is CASSLGAGLGYTF. The CDR3 region has the DNA TGCGCCAGCAGCTTGGGGGCTGGCCTTGGCTACACCTTC.

V usage is TRBV7-2 and J usage is TRBJ2-5, with a possible D match to TRBD2 (7 bases). Trimming removed 4 bases at V and 2 bases at J, with 14 bases between. The length of the CDR3 is 15 residues. Germline CDR1 SGHTA, CDR2 FQGNSA. This chain's CDR3 is CASSSQGGSQETQYF. The CDR3 region has the DNA TGTGCCAGCAGCTCACAGGGAGGGTCTCAAGAGACCCAGTACTTC.

V usage is TRBV6-5 and J usage is TRBJ2-7, with 9 bases that match TRBD1. The CDR3 sequence is 13 residues long. Germline V CDR1 and CDR2: MNHEY, SVGAGI. V lost 6 bases to trimming and J lost 5 bases; unmatched junction nucleotides: 5. The CDR3 reads CASRDRGIHEQYF. The CDR3 coding sequence is TGTGCCAGCAGGGACAGGGGAATCCACGAGCAGTACTTC.

The chain couples TRBV19 to TRBJ1-5; no clear D. Per the germline V gene, CDR1 is LNHDA and CDR2 is SQIVND (reference sequence). The CDR3 extends over 15 amino acids. Between the trimmed V and J ends, which lost 10 bases and 0 bases, there was a span of 16 bases. The DNA of the CDR3 is TGTGCCACCCAACAACAGCCTTATAGCAATCAGCCCCAGCATTTT. Translated: CATQQQPYSNQPQHF.

This clone was observed a few times. The chain employs TRBV7-2 and TRBJ2-7, with D possibly being TRBD2 (6 bases). This CDR3 is built from 15 residues. V lost 2 bases to trimming and J lost 7 bases, with 18 bases between them. Germline CDR1 reads SGHTA; CDR2 reads FQGNSA. The DNA of the CDR3 is TGTGCCAGCAGCTTAACGGGACTTTCCTATGGAGAGCAGTACTTC. Protein sequence: CASSLTGLSYGEQYF.

This clone was recorded a few times. V usage is TRBV7-8 and J usage is TRBJ2-1, with 7 bases lining up with TRBD1. Germline trimming cut 5 bases from V and 3 bases from J; bases unmatched to any gene: 7. The germline gives CDR1 SGHVS, CDR2 FQNEAQ. This CDR3 is 15 amino acids long. The CDR3 bases are TGTGCCAGCAGCCGGACCGGACAGGTCTACAATGAGCAGTTCTTC. Protein sequence: CASSRTGQVYNEQFF. Supplemented by reference TRBV7-8 and TRBJ2-1, the full variable domain reads GAGVSQSPRYKVAKRGQDVALRCDPISGHVSLFWYQQALGQGPEFLTYFQNEAQLDKSGLPSDRFFAERPEGSVSTLKIQRTQQEDSAVYLCASSRTGQVYNEQFFGPGTRLTVL.

This clone was recorded a few times. The chain uses TRBV30 and TRBJ2-6; a weak D match, TRBD2 (5 bases). Germline CDR1 is GTSNPN and CDR2 is SVGIG (reference sequence). The CDR3 sequence is 16 residues long. V was cut by 6 bases and J by 0 bases, with 15 bases left in between. Here the CDR3 DNA reads TGTGCCTGCCTCGTACCGGGGTCCTCTGGGGCCAACGTCCTGACTTTC. Translating it yields CACLVPGSSGANVLTF.

This clone was observed a few times. The chain links TRBV7-9 to TRBJ2-3; 7 bases line up with TRBD2. Trimming cost V 0 bases and J 4 bases; bases outside gene matches: 10. The CDR3 extends over 17 amino acids. The germline V gene has CDR1 SEHNR and CDR2 FQNEAQ (reference sequence). CDR3 DNA sequence: TGTGCCAGCAGCTTAGCGCCGGGACTACAAGGGGCAGATACGCAGTATTTT. It specifies CASSLAPGLQGADTQYF. The full variable domain, with the rest looked up from reference TRBV7-9 and TRBJ2-3, is DTGVSQNPRHKITKRGQNVTFRCDPISEHNRLYWYRQTLGQGPEFLTYFQNEAQLEKSRLLSDRFSAERPKGSFSTLEIQRTEQGDSAMYLCASSLAPGLQGADTQYFGPGTRLTVL.

The chain carries TRBV9 and TRBJ2-4; D remains ambiguous. The CDR3 length is 14 residues. Germline CDR1 and CDR2: SGDLS and YYNGEE. V lost 4 bases and J 10 bases, leaving 18 bases between the germline ends. CDR3 sequence (DNA): TGTGCCAGCAGCCCTTGGACCCCGGCCGAAATTCAGTACTTC. This sequence encodes CASSPWTPAEIQYF.

This clone was recorded only once. V gene TRBV6-1 combines with J gene TRBJ1-6, with D unclear. Germline CDR1 and CDR2: MNHNS and SASEGT. This CDR3 is built from 16 residues. V was trimmed by 5 bases and J by 3 bases, leaving 14 bases between them. The CDR3 here is CASSKGRASYNSPLHF. DNA of the CDR3: TGTGCCAGCAGTAAAGGGCGGGCCAGCTATAATTCACCCCTCCACTTT.

The chain has TRBV18 and TRBJ2-7; 8 nucleotides agree with TRBD1. The CDR3 length is 14 residues. The J segment lost 5 bases and the V segment lost 2 bases, leaving 5 bases of the junction unmatched. Germline values: CDR1 KGHSH, CDR2 LQKENI. CDR3 bases: TGTGCCAGCTCACCAGCGGCAGGGGGCGACGAGCAGTACTTC. This codes for CASSPAAGGDEQYF.

The table lists this clone with a few counts. The chain combines TRBV7-9 with TRBJ2-7, with 11 bases aligning to TRBD1. With V trimmed by 7 bases and J by 6 bases, 5 bases remained unmatched. This CDR3 region has 13 residues. The germline V gene encodes CDR1 SEHNR and CDR2 FQNEAQ (reference sequence). The CDR3 DNA follows: TGTGCCAGCATGCGGACAGGGGGCTCCGAGCAGTACTTC. The encoded protein is CASMRTGGSEQYF.

The rearrangement joins TRBV5-1 to TRBJ2-1; a weak D match, TRBD2 (6 bases). The CDR3 consists of 15 residues. Trimming took off 0 bases at V and 6 bases at J, with 13 bases between the two ends. Looked up from germline, CDR1 is SGHRS and CDR2 is YFSETQ. CDR3 loop: CASSLEPSAGNEQFF. In DNA form, the CDR3 reads TGCGCCAGCAGCTTGGAACCTAGCGCCGGCAATGAGCAGTTCTTC.

This clone was seen more than once but under ten times. The J gene is TRBJ1-5, the V gene TRBV5-5, with D maybe TRBD1 (5 bases). Trimming left V 4 bases short and J 5 bases short, with 19 bases between. The CDR3 runs to 16 residues. Germline V gene sequence: CDR1 SGHKS, CDR2 YYEKEE (reference sequence). This CDR3 is CASSLRGTEGDQPQHF. DNA for the CDR3: TGTGCCAGCAGCCTCCGAGGGACGGAAGGTGATCAGCCCCAGCATTTT.

This clone appeared a few times. The chain combines TRBV10-3 with TRBJ1-1; 7 bases map to TRBD1. The CDR3 covers 14 residues. V gave up 3 bases and J gave up 4 bases; unmatched junction bases: 5. The germline V gene has CDR1 ENHRY and CDR2 SYGVKD. In nucleotides, the CDR3 is TGTGCCATCAGTGACCTGACAGGGTCCACTGAAGCTTTCTTT. Translating gives CAISDLTGSTEAFF.

There are a few counts of this clone. The CDR3 loop is CASSLSGVLQPQHF. The CDR3 DNA reads TGTGCCAGCAGCTTATCAGGAGTTTTGCAGCCCCAGCATTTT. The chain uses TRBV7-2 and TRBJ1-5; D is uncertain. CDR1 is SGHTA and CDR2 is FQGNSA in the germline V gene. The CDR3 is 14 amino acids. V was shortened by 2 bases and J by 7 bases, with 12 bases between the two germline ends.